This is a list of T cell receptor beta chains from one sample in a study of response to subunit inactivated influenza vaccine. One entry per CDR3 protein results from TCRdb running MiXCR on the RT-PCR reads. Altogether about 650,000 distinct CDR3 sequences are present, 12% to 15% being singletons, with the ten largest covering approximately 7.6%. The starting material was PBMCs from blood, obtained around 14 days before vaccination. The receptors here all came from a man aged 50 to 59 who received an inactivated influenza vaccine. Both conserved end residues are part of each CDR3. A D gene is named only where the DNA matches it firmly. Clone size is shown for a subset of rows, as once, few, many or a class of expanded clone.

J: TRBJ2-5
size: few
V: TRBV12-3/TRBV12-4
D: -
CDR3: CASRNVQGQGEETQYF
DNA: TGTGCCAGCAGGAATGTTCAGGGGCAGGGCGAAGAGACCCAGTACTTC

J: TRBJ2-7
size: few
V: TRBV2
D: TRBD1
CDR3: CASSAGQRTYEQYF
DNA: TGTGCCAGCAGTGCGGGACAGAGAACCTACGAGCAGTACTTC

J: TRBJ2-3
size: -
V: TRBV19
D: -
CDR3: CASSLSEGFTDTQYF
DNA: TGTGCCAGTAGTTTATCGGAGGGTTTCACAGATACGCAGTATTTT

J: TRBJ1-1
size: -
V: TRBV30
D: -
CDR3: CAWSRGGGGVTEAFF
DNA: TGTGCCTGGAGTCGGGGTGGGGGCGGTGTCACTGAAGCTTTCTTT

J: TRBJ1-4
size: -
V: TRBV5-1
D: TRBD1
CDR3: CASSLVGQGAHSWMKKLFF
DNA: TGCGCCAGCAGCTTGGTGGGACAGGGGGCGCATTCGTGGATGAAGAAACTGTTTTTT

J: TRBJ2-1
size: few
V: TRBV7-2
D: TRBD1
CDR3: CASSSYGTATYNEQFF
DNA: TGTGCCAGCAGCTCATACGGGACAGCTACCTACAATGAGCAGTTCTTC

J: TRBJ2-7
size: -
V: TRBV30
D: TRBD1
CDR3: CAWSVWDRDYEQYF
DNA: TGTGCCTGGAGTGTATGGGACAGGGACTACGAGCAGTACTTC

J: TRBJ1-5
size: few
V: TRBV7-9
D: -
CDR3: CASSLGDKGGNQPQHF
DNA: TGTGCCAGCAGCTTAGGAGACAAGGGTGGAAATCAGCCCCAGCATTTT

J: TRBJ2-7
size: -
V: TRBV19
D: TRBD2
CDR3: CATVGAGGTYEQYF
DNA: TGTGCCACCGTAGGAGCGGGAGGAACCTACGAGCAGTACTTC

J: TRBJ2-1
size: few
V: TRBV20-1
D: -
CDR3: CSAKFSKVSSYNEQFF
DNA: TGCAGTGCTAAGTTTTCTAAGGTCAGCTCCTACAATGAGCAGTTCTTC

J: TRBJ2-7
size: many
V: TRBV5-1
D: TRBD1
CDR3: CASFGDSSYEQYF
DNA: TGCGCCAGCTTTGGGGACAGCTCCTACGAGCAGTACTTC

J: TRBJ2-1
size: -
V: TRBV5-6
D: TRBD1
CDR3: CASSAPGQWLLIGVDNEQFF
DNA: TGTGCCAGCAGCGCTCCGGGACAGTGGTTATTGATTGGGGTTGACAATGAGCAGTTCTTC

J: TRBJ1-6
size: many
V: TRBV5-1
D: -
CDR3: CASSLKTASSYNSPLHF
DNA: TGCGCCAGCAGCTTGAAGACAGCTAGCTCCTATAATTCACCCCTCCACTTT

J: TRBJ2-1
size: few
V: TRBV10-1
D: -
CDR3: CASSDRGVGEQFF
DNA: TGCGCCAGCAGTGACAGGGGAGTAGGTGAGCAGTTCTTC

J: TRBJ2-7
size: few
V: TRBV7-9
D: -
CDR3: CASSLLWGLGDPYEQYF
DNA: TGTGCCAGCAGCTTACTGTGGGGACTCGGAGACCCTTACGAGCAGTACTTC

J: TRBJ2-3
size: -
V: TRBV4-2
D: -
CDR3: CASSPSAGAFTDTQYF
DNA: TGTGCCAGCAGCCCCTCTGCGGGGGCCTTCACAGATACGCAGTATTTT

J: TRBJ2-2
size: many
V: TRBV12-3/TRBV12-4
D: -
CDR3: CASSLKYTGELFF
DNA: TGTGCCAGCAGTTTAAAGTACACCGGGGAGCTGTTTTTT

J: TRBJ1-2
size: -
V: TRBV5-1
D: TRBD1
CDR3: CASSLTGGGFGYGYTF
DNA: TGCGCCAGCAGCTTGACAGGGGGGGGCTTTGGCTATGGCTACACCTTC

J: TRBJ2-3
size: many
V: TRBV5-5
D: -
CDR3: CASSLDGAGTDTQYF
DNA: TGTGCCAGCAGCTTGGACGGGGCCGGCACAGATACGCAGTATTTT

J: TRBJ2-1
size: few
V: TRBV19
D: TRBD2
CDR3: CASSPPGRAGINEQFF
DNA: TGTGCCAGTAGTCCACCCGGTCGAGCGGGGATAAATGAGCAGTTCTTC

J: TRBJ2-2
size: few
V: TRBV7-9
D: -
CDR3: CASSFFVKPTGELFF
DNA: TGTGCCAGCAGCTTTTTTGTTAAACCAACCGGGGAGCTGTTTTTT

J: TRBJ1-3
size: -
V: TRBV7-2
D: -
CDR3: CASSLQGRGNTIYF
DNA: TGTGCCAGCAGCCTACAGGGACGTGGAAACACCATATATTTT

J: TRBJ2-5
size: -
V: TRBV4-2
D: -
CDR3: CASSQAEGAIETQYF
DNA: TGTGCCAGCAGCCAAGCGGAGGGGGCGATCGAGACCCAGTACTTC

J: TRBJ2-7
size: many
V: TRBV12-3/TRBV12-4
D: -
CDR3: CASSLGAVTYEQYF
DNA: TGTGCCAGCAGTTTAGGGGCTGTTACCTACGAGCAGTACTTC